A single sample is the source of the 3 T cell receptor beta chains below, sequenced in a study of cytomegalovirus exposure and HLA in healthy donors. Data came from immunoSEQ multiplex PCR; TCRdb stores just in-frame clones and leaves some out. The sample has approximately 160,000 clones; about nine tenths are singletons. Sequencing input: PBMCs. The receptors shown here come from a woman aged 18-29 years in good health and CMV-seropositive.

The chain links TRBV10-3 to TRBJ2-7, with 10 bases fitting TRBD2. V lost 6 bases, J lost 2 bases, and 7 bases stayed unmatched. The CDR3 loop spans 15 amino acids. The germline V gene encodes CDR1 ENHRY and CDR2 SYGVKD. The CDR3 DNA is TGTGCCATCAGCAGTAGCGGGAGGAACACCTACGAGCAGTACTTC. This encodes CAISSSGRNTYEQYF.

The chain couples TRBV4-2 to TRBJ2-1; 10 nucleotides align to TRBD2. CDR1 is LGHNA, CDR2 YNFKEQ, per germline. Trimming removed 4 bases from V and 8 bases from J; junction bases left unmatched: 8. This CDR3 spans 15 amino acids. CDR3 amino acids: CASSRASGRADEQFF. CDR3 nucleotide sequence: TGTGCCAGCAGCCGAGCGAGCGGGAGGGCCGATGAGCAGTTCTTC.

The CDR3 loop is CASSGGLGQYF. CDR3 bases: TGTGCCAGCAGTGGGGGACTAGGGCAGTACTTC. This chain links TRBV6-1 with TRBJ2-7; 8 bases are a match to TRBD2. Trimming cost V 4 bases and J 9 bases; bases outside gene matches: 2. Germline CDR1 reads MNHNS; CDR2 reads SASEGT. The CDR3 runs 11 residues.